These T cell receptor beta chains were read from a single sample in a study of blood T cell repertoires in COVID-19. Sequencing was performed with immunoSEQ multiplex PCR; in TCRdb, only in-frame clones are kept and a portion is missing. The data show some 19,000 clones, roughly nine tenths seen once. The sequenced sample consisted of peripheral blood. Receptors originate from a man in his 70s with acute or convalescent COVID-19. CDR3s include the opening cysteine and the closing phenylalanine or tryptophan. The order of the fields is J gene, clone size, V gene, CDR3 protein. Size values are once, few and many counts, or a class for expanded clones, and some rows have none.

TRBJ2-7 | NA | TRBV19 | CASSNSGGTYEQYF
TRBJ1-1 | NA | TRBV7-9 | CASIINQMNTEAFF
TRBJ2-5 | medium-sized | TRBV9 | CARRGGGGPQETQYF
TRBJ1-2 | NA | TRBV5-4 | CASSLALIRNYGYTF
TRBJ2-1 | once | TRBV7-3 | CASSLNLGVRQFF
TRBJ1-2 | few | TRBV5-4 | CASSWDRGQGQSGYTF
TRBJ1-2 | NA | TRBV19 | CASSMGGKGAGGYTF
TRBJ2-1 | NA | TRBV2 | CASLGLLSDVEQFF
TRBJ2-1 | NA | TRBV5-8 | CASSFTGGAENEQFF
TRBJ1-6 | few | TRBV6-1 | CASSEKRQGGSPLHF
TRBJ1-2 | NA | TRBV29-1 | CSVDASSRSTSANYGYTF
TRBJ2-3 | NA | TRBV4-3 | CASSQGLSDTQYF
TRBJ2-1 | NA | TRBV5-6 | CASSRLADNYNEQFF
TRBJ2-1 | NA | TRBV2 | CASSEWPAGVEQFF
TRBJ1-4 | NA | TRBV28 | CASSPNFGDRGEKLFF
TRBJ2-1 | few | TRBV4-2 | CASRTLAGSNEQFF
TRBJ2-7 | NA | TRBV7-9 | CASSFAETRGEQYF
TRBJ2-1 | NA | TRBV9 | CASSGGLGTLQSYEQFF
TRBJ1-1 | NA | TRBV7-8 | CASSLRDTNTEAFF
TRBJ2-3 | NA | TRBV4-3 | CASSQLAGADTQYF